This TCR beta chain was recovered during a study of blood T cell repertoires in COVID-19. Study overall: The cDNA or gDNA used as material had been derived from T cells, B-cell-depleted T cells, or PBMCs.

The germline gives CDR1 LNHNV, CDR2 YYDKDF (reference sequence). Trimming took 0 bases from V and 0 from J, leaving 11 bases between them. The CDR3 is 16 residues long. Methods used by the authors: Estimates of nucleated cell counts were drawn from the amplification of reference gene primers. Method: immunoSEQ multiplex PCR; TCRdb's copy keeps in-frame clones and lacks some. From that table come the V and J calls and clone size; the DNA was used to work out D and trimming. The sample consists of roughly 160,000 clones, around 87% of them appearing once. Sequencing was performed on peripheral blood. The gene calls are TRBV15 and TRBJ2-5; D is unclear. The sequence came from a man between 18 and 29 years old with acute or convalescent COVID-19. As DNA, the CDR3 is TGTGCCACCAGCAGAGATCTCCGAGTCTACCAAGAGACCCAGTACTTC. Its protein is CATSRDLRVYQETQYF.